The clone carrying this T cell receptor beta chain was observed a few times. What it binds is not known. This entry comes from a study of beta chain features in type 1 diabetes. Across the study: Sorted cells numbering roughly 98,000,000 were examined across all samples. Study conclusions and caveats: Healthy donors had naive, central memory and Treg TCRB repertoires that appeared less similar than those seen among patients.

V was clipped by 5 bases and J by 7 bases, with 11 bases between them. Germline V gene data show CDR1 as SEHNR and CDR2 as FQNEAQ (reference sequence). This CDR3 has 12 residues. As every portion of the isolated RNA was reverse transcribed, the sequencing read expressed TCRB transcripts. Assay: immunoSEQ multiplex PCR; the TCRdb copy retains only in-frame clones and omits some. There are under 550,000 clones in the sample; around 10% occur only once, and 0.04% to 0.05% lies in the top ten. A single heparinised draw of 95 to 150 mL on average was taken per donor. Naive, central memory, regulatory and stem cell-like memory cells within the CD4+ compartment were sorted using CD45RO/CCR7/CD25/CD127/CD95/CD27.

The chain joins TRBV7-9 to TRBJ1-2; D ambiguous. The source is a woman younger than 30 in good health. Sample: naive CD4+ T cells from blood. The CDR3 protein is CASSVPAGGYTF. The CDR3 DNA sequence: TGTGCCAGCAGCGTCCCCGCGGGTGGCTACACCTTC. Filled out from reference TRBV7-9 and TRBJ1-2, the complete variable domain reads DTGVSQNPRHKITKRGQNVTFRCDPISEHNRLYWYRQTLGQGPEFLTYFQNEAQLEKSRLLSDRFSAERPKGSFSTLEIQRTEQGDSAMYLCASSVPAGGYTFGSGTRLTVV.